This entry features one TCR beta chain sequence. No cognate antigen has been identified for it. Nothing much larger sits one base from this clone, and base qualities are not available. This sample was included in a study of T cells in Graves' hyperthyroidism and ophthalmopathy (dated by TCRdb to between 2018 and 2020). In the study overall: Peripheral blood samples were taken at the time of initial diagnosis, prior to any treatment. To identify TCR V-J signatures that set the groups apart, the researchers used a discovery cohort of 100 patients, made up of 40 to 45 with Graves' ophthalmopathy and about 60 with stable Graves' hyperthyroidism. Prospective prediction of ophthalmopathy was tested in an independent validation cohort of under 20 hyperthyroidism patients and roughly 16 patients who later progressed to ophthalmopathy. The approximately 100 discovery patients were divided at random into training and test sets in a 7:3 ratio. Thyroid tissue and blood T-cell repertoires from about six Graves' hyperthyroidism patients were also compared in the study. Once sampling was done, hyperthyroidism patients were given methimazole at a starting dose of 30 mg daily, whereas ophthalmopathy patients were given high-dose intravenous methylprednisolone. The paper reports TCR Vbeta CDR3 sequencing of some 140 peripheral blood samples: approximately 43 ophthalmopathy, under 80 hyperthyroidism and around 17 progressor patients. The paper's findings and limits, for the study overall: A 13 V-J signature model separated ophthalmopathy from stable hyperthyroidism, with approximately 86% sensitivity and 81.08% specificity in cross-validation and 80%/75% in testing. Sample size was not statistically predetermined, and blinding of investigators to group allocation was not performed. In validation, progression to ophthalmopathy was predicted by the model with about 70% sensitivity and roughly 76% specificity, a median of around 6.5 months before onset. Most expanded thyroid clonotypes (frequency above 0.001) were also detected in blood, a finding suggesting that blood repertoires may reflect thyroid immune responses.

From the cysteine up to the phenylalanine, the CDR3 has a length of 18 residues. The only DNA kept is the CDR3, 54 bases in frame from the first base. CDR1 and CDR2 were assigned from the germline V gene as MGHRA and YSYEKL. Between the V and J ends, shortened by 0 bases and 2 bases respectively, the junction contains 14 bases. The hyperthyroidism patients were between 18 and 65 years old and newly diagnosed, with a disease duration of less than 2 months. The study excluded patients with uncontrolled infections, other autoimmune diseases, pregnancy or lactation. Diagnoses were based on clinical symptoms, serum thyroxine and TRAb, thyroid ultrasound and orbital computed tomography. For progressor patients, blood was drawn at the first diagnosis of hyperthyroidism, before any ophthalmopathy symptoms had appeared. Ficoll-Paque density gradient centrifugation was used to isolate PBMCs from 10 ml of fresh peripheral blood. Progressor patients were first diagnosed with Graves' hyperthyroidism and then developed ophthalmopathy during follow-up. Trizol reagent was used to extract total RNA, and RNA quality was then checked on an Agilent 2100 Bioanalyzer.

The TCR beta CDR3 regions were amplified from RNA transcripts. The TCR CDR3 was subjected to a first round of RT-PCR using the HTBI primer set and the Qiagen OneStep RT-PCR kit. The libraries were constructed in a second round of multiplex PCR and then size-selected and purified. Paired-end sequencing of the libraries was performed with 100 bp reads on an Illumina HiSeq2000. As for how the authors treated the data: SOAPnuke was used to process the raw data, throwing out any read that contained adapters or uncalled bases, had a mean Phred below 15, or lacked an exact constant-primer or identifier match. COPE v1.2.5 was used to merge the high-quality paired reads, and each unique nucleotide sequence was defined as a clonotype. MiTCR v1.1 was used to align the clonotypes against IMGT TRBV, TRBD and TRBJ reference segments. The analysis included only V-J combinations with a frequency above 0.0001, which together covered around 99% of the repertoires. The TCS score was defined as F50 (clonal expansion) divided by E x V (chaos), with BLOSUM62-based TCRdist calculated between CDR3 peptides within each V-J. Welch's t-statistics and random forest reduced some 510 V-J features to roughly 13, which were used in a naive Bayes classifier (R e1071). TCRdb passed the public sequencing reads through fastp at Q25 and MiXCR, retaining productive beta sequences. CDR3 protein sequences are deduplicated, and each keeps its most common genes and DNA. The V and J calls shown here were made by TCRdb, not taken from the authors' results. The sample has a few hundred thousand distinct CDR3 sequences on record, about 13% of them singletons. 20% of the sample lies in the top ten.

The sample consisted of blood. The chain is assembled from TRBV4-1 and TRBJ1-6; a weak D assignment points to TRBD1 (5 bases agree). The sequence derives from a man aged 30 to 45 with Graves' hyperthyroidism that later progressed to Graves' ophthalmopathy. The CDR3 region has the sequence CASSQEGDSKTYNSPLHF. The base sequence is TGCGCCAGCAGCCAAGAGGGTGACAGTAAGACCTATAATTCACCCCTCCACTTT.